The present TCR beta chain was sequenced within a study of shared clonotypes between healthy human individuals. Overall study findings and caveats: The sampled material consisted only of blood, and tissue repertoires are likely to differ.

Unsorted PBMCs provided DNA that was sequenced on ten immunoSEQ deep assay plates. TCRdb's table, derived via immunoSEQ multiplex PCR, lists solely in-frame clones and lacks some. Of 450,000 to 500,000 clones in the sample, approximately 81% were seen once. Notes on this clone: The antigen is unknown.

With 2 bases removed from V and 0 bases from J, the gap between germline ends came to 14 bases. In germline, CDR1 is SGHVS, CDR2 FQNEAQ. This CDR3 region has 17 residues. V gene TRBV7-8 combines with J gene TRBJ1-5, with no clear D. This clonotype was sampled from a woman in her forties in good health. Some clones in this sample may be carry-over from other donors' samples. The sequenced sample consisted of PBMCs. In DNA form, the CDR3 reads TGTGCCAGCAGCTTAACTCGAGGGTTGGGTAGCAATCAGCCCCAGCATTTT. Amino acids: CASSLTRGLGSNQPQHF.